Shown below are 23 T cell receptor beta chains from a single sample sequenced in a study of blood T cell repertoires in COVID-19. Some clones are missing from TCRdb's copy, which holds only in-frame ones; the method was immunoSEQ multiplex PCR. The sample lists a few hundred thousand clones, roughly 89% occurring once. Sequenced sample: PBMCs or T cells enriched from blood (not recorded which). Source of these receptors: a woman in her forties or fifties who had recovered from COVID-19.

This chain uses TRBV7-2 with TRBJ1-2; 7 bases agree with TRBD1. The V gene end was trimmed by 5 bases and the J gene end by 4 bases; junction bases not matched to a gene: 7. The CDR3 extends over 14 amino acids. The germline V gene encodes CDR1 SGHTA and CDR2 FQGNSA. The CDR3 DNA reads TGTGCCAGCAGCGCAAGGGACAGCCTCTATGGCTACACCTTC. It specifies CASSARDSLYGYTF.

In the case of this clone: One end of the junction fails to match germline, which may point to a read error. The J gene is TRBJ2-3, the V gene TRBV28; 9 nucleotides agree with TRBD1. The CDR3 is 13 amino acids. In germline, CDR1 is MDHEN, CDR2 SYDVKM. The CDR3 DNA sequence: TGTGCCAGCAGTTTATCAGTACAGGGGGCGCAGGGTTTT. It specifies CASSLSVQGAQGF.

This sequence joins TRBV5-1 and TRBJ1-5, with 10 bases that match TRBD1. The ends lost 3 bases at V and 4 bases at J; junction bases unmatched: 7. CDR1 and CDR2 (germline): SGHRS, YFSETQ. The length of the CDR3 is 16 residues. The CDR3 region is CASSSGTGVGNQPQHF. CDR3 nucleotides: TGCGCCAGCAGCTCCGGGACAGGGGTCGGGAATCAGCCCCAGCATTTT. The complete variable domain, with remaining parts taken from reference TRBV5-1 and TRBJ1-5, reads KAGVTQTPRYLIKTRGQQVTLSCSPISGHRSVSWYQQTPGQGLQFLFEYFSETQRNKGNFPGRFSGRQFSNSRSEMNVSTLELGDSALYLCASSSGTGVGNQPQHFGDGTRLSIL.

The CDR3 region has the DNA TGTGCCAGCAGCTTCAGATCAGGGGCAACTAATGAAAAACTGTTTTTT. Protein: CASSFRSGATNEKLFF. The rearrangement joins TRBV11-2 to TRBJ1-4; tentative D call: TRBD1 (6 bases). Germline V gene sequence: CDR1 SGHAT, CDR2 FQNNGV. CDR3 length: 16 amino acids. The V end lost 3 bases, the J end lost 0 bases, and 11 bases lay between the germline ends.

The chain has TRBV30 and TRBJ2-7; TRBD2 agrees at 13 bases. Losses at the gene ends were 5 bases for V and 1 base for J; bases not matched to a gene: 5. The CDR3 totals 15 residues. The germline V gene has CDR1 GTSNPN and CDR2 SVGIG (reference sequence). The CDR3 region has the DNA TGTGCCTGGTCCGCGGGACTAGCGGGATCCTACGAGCAGTACTTC. Translation gives CAWSAGLAGSYEQYF.

The chain uses TRBV19 and TRBJ1-5; no firm D call. Germline CDR1 reads LNHDA; CDR2 reads SQIVND (reference sequence). The CDR3 has 16 amino acids. Deletions cut 6 bases from V and 2 bases from J, with 17 bases between. CDR3 in amino acids: CASRETGRAGNQPQHF. The CDR3 nucleotides read TGTGCCAGTAGAGAAACCGGGAGAGCGGGCAATCAGCCCCAGCATTTT.

The rearrangement uses TRBV28 and TRBJ1-2; D is perhaps TRBD1 (5 bases). Germline assignment: CDR1 MDHEN and CDR2 SYDVKM. The CDR3 runs 13 residues. Trimming shortened V by 10 bases and J by 8 bases, and 20 bases separated the two germline ends. CDR3: CAISGGAVGGYTF. In DNA form, the CDR3 reads TGTGCCATCAGCGGTGGGGCCGTGGGCGGCTACACCTTC.

V is TRBV2 and J is TRBJ2-5; 12 bases line up with TRBD1. The length of the CDR3 is 15 residues. The V and J ends lost 7 bases and 5 bases, in that order; junction bases with no gene match: 8. Per the germline V gene, CDR1 is SNHLY and CDR2 is FYNNEI. This chain's CDR3 is CASIGTGGARETQYF. CDR3 bases: TGTGCCAGCATCGGGACAGGGGGCGCCCGGGAGACCCAGTACTTC.

This sequence joins TRBV6-2 or TRBV6-3 and TRBJ1-5, with a possible D match to TRBD1 (6 bases). Germline CDR1 MNHEY, CDR2 SVGEGT. The V end was cut by 2 bases, the J end by 4 bases, with 15 bases between. CDR3 size: 16 residues. The CDR3 protein is CASSYGYRVRNQPQHF. CDR3 in DNA: TGTGCCAGCAGTTACGGTTACAGGGTTCGGAATCAGCCCCAGCATTTT.

The chain joins TRBV7-9 to TRBJ2-3; 11 bases agree with TRBD2. The ends lost 2 bases at V and 2 bases at J; junction bases unmatched: 3. Germline loops: CDR1 SEHNR, CDR2 FQNEAQ (reference sequence). This CDR3 has 16 amino acids. The DNA of the CDR3 is TGTGCCAGCAGCTTACAACTAGCGGGGGTCACAGATACGCAGTATTTT. Translated: CASSLQLAGVTDTQYF.

This clone was seen only a few times. J is TRBJ1-1 and V is TRBV19; D is possibly TRBD1 (6 bases). V lost 3 bases to trimming and J lost 4 bases, with 15 bases between them. Germline V gene sequence: CDR1 LNHDA, CDR2 SQIVND (reference sequence). The CDR3 loop spans 15 amino acids. The CDR3 DNA is TGTGCCAGTAGTATTATATGGCGGGGGGCCACTGAAGCTTTCTTT. It is translated as CASSIIWRGATEAFF. Based on the CDR3 plus reference TRBV19 and TRBJ1-1, the full variable domain is DGGITQSPKYLFRKEGQNVTLSCEQNLNHDAMYWYRQDPGQGLRLIYYSQIVNDFQKGDIAEGYSVSREKKESFPLTVTSAQKNPTAFYLCASSIIWRGATEAFFGQGTRLTVV.

The CDR3 nucleotides read TGCGCCAGCAGCTCACTGGGACATTCTAATGAAAAACTGTTTTTT. It translates to CASSSLGHSNEKLFF. V and J are TRBV5-1 and TRBJ1-4, with TRBD1 as a possible D gene (6 bases). This CDR3 is 15 amino acids long. V lost 3 bases and J 3 bases, leaving 12 bases between the germline ends. Per the germline V gene, CDR1 is SGHRS and CDR2 is YFSETQ.

This clone was observed once. The chain has TRBV12-5 and TRBJ2-3, with unresolved D. Trimming shortened V by 4 bases and J by 2 bases, and 4 bases separated the two germline ends. Germline assignment: CDR1 LGHNT and CDR2 FRNRAP. This CDR3 spans 12 amino acids. CDR3 nucleotide sequence: TGTGCTAGTGGTTCCTTCACAGATACGCAGTATTTT. This translates into CASGSFTDTQYF.

The J gene is TRBJ2-3, the V gene TRBV5-6; D not resolved. The germline V and J ends were trimmed by 5 bases and 8 bases, with 12 bases remaining between them. Germline CDR1 is SGHDT and CDR2 is YYEEEE. The CDR3 loop spans 12 amino acids. Written as DNA, the CDR3 is TGTGCCAGCAGTAGTACTCCGGGTACGCAGTATTTT. It codes for CASSSTPGTQYF.

The chain recombines TRBV3-1 (or the pseudogene TRBV3-2) with TRBJ1-2; TRBD1 is a possible D gene (5 bases). This CDR3 has 17 residues. Trimming cost V 1 base and J 4 bases, with 19 bases left between them. CDR1 LGHDT and CDR2 YNNKEL come from the germline V gene (reference sequence). This chain's CDR3 is CASSQVGGSGRFYGYTF. The CDR3 nucleotides read TGTGCCAGCAGCCAAGTGGGGGGTAGTGGGAGGTTCTATGGCTACACCTTC.

The rearrangement uses TRBV10-1 and TRBJ1-1; D call uncertain. This CDR3 is built from 14 residues. Germline V lookup: CDR1 WNHNN, CDR2 SYGVQD (reference sequence). V lost 1 base and J 1 base, leaving 7 bases between the germline ends. The CDR3 is CASSELEENTEAFF. The CDR3 bases are TGCGCCAGCAGTGAGTTGGAGGAGAACACTGAAGCTTTCTTT.

CDR3 in DNA: TGTGCCAGCAGCTTAACAAGCCAGGGGAAAGCTTTCTTT. As protein: CASSLTSQGKAFF. The chain employs TRBV7-9 and TRBJ1-1; TRBD1 might be the D (6 bases). V was cut by 2 bases and J by 9 bases, with 13 bases left in between. The germline gives CDR1 SEHNR, CDR2 FQNEAQ (reference sequence). The CDR3 consists of 13 residues.

This clone was observed a handful of times. V usage is TRBV27 and J usage is TRBJ1-2; D uncertain. In germline, CDR1 is MNHEY, CDR2 SMNVEV (reference sequence). The CDR3 has 15 amino acids. With 4 bases removed from V and 4 bases from J, the gap between germline ends came to 16 bases. The CDR3 sequence is CASSSGVTFPYGYTF. The DNA for the CDR3 is TGTGCCAGCAGTTCCGGGGTGACATTTCCCTATGGCTACACCTTC.

This clone showed up just once. The chain links TRBV6-2 or TRBV6-3 to TRBJ2-1; TRBD2 aligns across 14 bases. This CDR3 comprises 19 residues. The V gene end was trimmed by 0 bases and the J gene end by 9 bases; junction bases not matched to a gene: 13. Germline V gene data show CDR1 as MNHEY and CDR2 as SVGEGT. The CDR3 loop reads CASSYSTSGGALESPEQFF. CDR3 sequence (DNA): TGTGCCAGCAGTTACTCGACTAGCGGGGGGGCCTTGGAGTCGCCTGAGCAGTTCTTC.

The chain joins TRBV7-8 to TRBJ2-7, with TRBD2 as a possible D gene (6 bases). The CDR3 runs to 15 residues. Between the trimmed V and J ends, which lost 1 base and 3 bases, there was a span of 13 bases. Germline assignment: CDR1 SGHVS and CDR2 FQNEAQ. The CDR3 is CASSLVREIDYEQYF. The CDR3 region has the DNA TGTGCCAGCAGCTTAGTTCGGGAGATAGACTACGAGCAGTACTTC.

The chain recombines TRBV28 with TRBJ1-5; unclear D gene. Between the trimmed V and J ends, which lost 3 bases and 0 bases, there was a span of 15 bases. CDR3 size: 17 residues. Germline loops: CDR1 MDHEN, CDR2 SYDVKM. CDR3 sequence: CASSFRTGIYSNQPQHF. The CDR3 DNA follows: TGTGCCAGCAGTTTCAGGACGGGAATATATAGCAATCAGCCCCAGCATTTT.

This clone was seen more than once but under ten times. This sequence joins TRBV7-8 and TRBJ2-2; no definite D call. From germline, CDR1 is SGHVS and CDR2 FQNEAQ. Trimming took off 5 bases at V and 5 bases at J, with 6 bases between the two ends. This CDR3 is built from 12 residues. The DNA of the CDR3 is TGTGCCAGCAGCCCAGATACCGGGGAGCTGTTTTTT. It encodes CASSPDTGELFF.

The chain recombines TRBV7-6 with TRBJ1-5; TRBD1 might be the D (6 bases). The CDR3 is 13 residues long. Trimming shortened V by 5 bases and J by 3 bases, and 8 bases separated the two germline ends. Per the germline V gene, CDR1 is SGHVS and CDR2 is FNYEAQ. The CDR3 bases are TGTGCCAGCAGCGCAGGGGCCAATCAGCCCCAGCATTTT. Translating it yields CASSAGANQPQHF.